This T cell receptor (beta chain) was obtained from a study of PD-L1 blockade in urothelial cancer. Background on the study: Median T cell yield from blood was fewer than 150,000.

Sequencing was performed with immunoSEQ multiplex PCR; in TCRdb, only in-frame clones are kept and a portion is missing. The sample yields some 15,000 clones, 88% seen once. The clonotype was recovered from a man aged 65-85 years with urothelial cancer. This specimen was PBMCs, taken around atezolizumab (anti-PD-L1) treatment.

The CDR3 DNA reads TGTGCCAGCTCACCAGAGAGCTACTACGAGCAGTACTTC. This encodes CASSPESYYEQYF. The V gene is TRBV18, the J gene TRBJ2-7; D unclear. The ends were cut back, 2 bases at V and 3 bases at J, with 8 bases in the middle. The V gene's germline CDR1 is KGHSH and CDR2 LQKENI. The CDR3 is 13 amino acids.